The 15 T cell receptor beta chains presented below share a single source sample, sequenced in a study of identical twins' blood T cells. MiXCR, run by TCRdb on the 5' RACE reads, gives a single entry per CDR3 protein. The profile shows 350,000 to 450,000 distinct CDR3 sequences, roughly 30% of them singletons. The sequencing input was PBMCs. The source is a woman aged 18 to 50 in good health.

The J gene is TRBJ2-4, the V gene TRBV5-5; TRBD1 matches at 10 bases. CDR3 length: 16 amino acids. Trimming cost V 4 bases and J 2 bases; bases outside gene matches: 6. Germline CDR1 is SGHKS and CDR2 is YYEKEE (reference sequence). CDR3 in amino acids: CASSGGQGPTKNIQYF. DNA of the CDR3: TGTGCCAGCAGCGGGGGACAGGGGCCGACCAAAAACATTCAGTACTTC.

The chain combines TRBV10-3 with TRBJ2-1, with D tentatively TRBD2 (6 bases). Trimming cost V 4 bases and J 0 bases, with 7 bases left between them. The CDR3 is made up of 14 amino acids. CDR1 and CDR2 (germline): ENHRY, SYGVKD. CDR3 sequence: CAISVGSSYNEQFF. Written as DNA, the CDR3 is TGTGCCATCAGTGTCGGGAGCTCCTACAATGAGCAGTTCTTC.

This clonotype was seen a handful of times. The junction departs from the called germline gene at one end, perhaps through a read error. The genes are TRBV6-1 and TRBJ1-6, with D unresolved. Per germline, CDR1 MNHNS and CDR2 SASEGT. This CDR3 is built from 14 residues. CDR3 nucleotides: TGTGCCAGCCTATCGACGGCACCCGGTTCAACCCTCCACTTT. Its translation is CASLSTAPGSTLHF.

This chain uses TRBV18 with TRBJ2-1; D gene uncertain. The V end lost 3 bases, the J end lost 12 bases, and 12 bases lay between the germline ends. The germline CDR1 and CDR2 sequences are KGHSH and LQKENI. The CDR3 length is 12 residues. CDR3 sequence (DNA): TGTGCCAGCTCACCGAACATAGGCGGGCAGTTCTTC. The encoded protein is CASSPNIGGQFF.

This clonotype was seen only a few times. The chain uses TRBV20-1 and TRBJ2-5; the match to TRBD2 covers 12 bases. The CDR3 is 15 amino acids. Germline values: CDR1 DFQATT, CDR2 SNEGSKA (reference sequence). V lost 2 bases, J lost 2 bases, and 3 bases stayed unmatched. The CDR3 sequence is CSARRTSGTQETQYF. CDR3 in DNA: TGCAGTGCTAGAAGGACTAGCGGGACACAAGAGACCCAGTACTTC.

This sequence joins TRBV29-1 and TRBJ2-3; 8 bases align to TRBD2. The CDR3 has 12 amino acids. V dropped 7 bases and J dropped 10; count of bases not matched to a gene: 10. Germline assignment: CDR1 SQVTM and CDR2 ANQGSEA. CDR3 sequence: CSAGTSDFPQYF. Written as DNA, the CDR3 is TGCAGCGCCGGGACTAGTGACTTTCCGCAGTATTTT.

A remark on this clonotype: No conserved phenylalanine or tryptophan is present at the end of the CDR3, so a read error is the likely explanation. This chain links TRBV7-2 with TRBJ1-2; D remains unclear. CDR1 and CDR2 (germline): SGHTA, FQGNSA. This CDR3 has 13 residues. Trimming stripped 0 bases from V and 4 bases from J, with 6 bases between. The DNA of the CDR3 is TGTGCCAGCAGCTTAGCGATCAGCTATGGCTACACCCTC. Amino acid sequence: CASSLAISYGYTL.

The chain links TRBV5-4 to TRBJ2-7, with 8 nucleotides matching TRBD1. This CDR3 region has 15 residues. J gave up 5 bases and V 0 bases, and 7 bases lay outside the gene matches. CDR1 is SGHNT and CDR2 is YYREEE in the germline V gene (reference sequence). The CDR3 nucleotides read TGTGCCAGCAGCTTGGTCCCAGGGGGCTTTCACGAGCAGTACTTC. Translation: CASSLVPGGFHEQYF.

This clonotype was seen only a few times. This chain uses TRBV5-6 with TRBJ1-1; tentatively, D is TRBD1 (5 bases). The V and J ends lost 4 bases and 0 bases respectively, with 16 bases between them. This CDR3 has 16 residues. From germline, CDR1 is SGHDT and CDR2 YYEEEE. The CDR3 is CASSPGRARLNTEAFF. CDR3 nucleotides: TGTGCCAGCAGCCCGGGGCGGGCGCGATTGAACACTGAAGCTTTCTTT.

On this clonotype: This sequence may be a read error, since a much larger clone differs from it by one base. The CDR3 nucleotides read TGTGCCTGCGGAACTAGCACAGATACGCAGTATTTT. This codes for CACGTSTDTQYF. This rearrangement joins TRBV18 to TRBJ2-3, with D hard to call. The CDR3 is 12 amino acids. Between the trimmed V and J ends, which lost 11 bases and 0 bases, there was a span of 9 bases. CDR1 and CDR2 from the germline V gene are KGHSH and LQKENI.

The rearrangement joins TRBV3-1 to TRBJ1-1; D unresolved. Trimming stripped 0 bases from V and 11 bases from J, with 13 bases between. CDR1 is LGHDT, CDR2 YNNKEL, per germline (reference sequence). This CDR3 region has 13 residues. DNA for the CDR3: TGTGCCAGCAGCCAAGATCAGAACAGTCGGGCTTTCTTT. Its translation: CASSQDQNSRAFF.

The chain joins TRBV5-1 to TRBJ1-4; 8 bases fit TRBD1. V shed 6 bases, J shed 5 bases, and the junction held 12 bases outside the gene matches. The CDR3 length is 16 residues. Per the germline V gene, CDR1 is SGHRS and CDR2 is YFSETQ. CDR3 region: CASTGGQATLNEKLFF. The CDR3 bases are TGCGCCAGCACCGGGGGACAGGCGACCTTAAATGAAAAACTGTTTTTT.

This clonotype was seen at least ten times. The chain employs TRBV14 and TRBJ1-1; possibly TRBD1 for D (5 bases). From germline, CDR1 is SGHDN and CDR2 FVKESK. Trimming pared 0 bases from V and 11 bases from J, leaving 22 bases between. This CDR3 is built from 16 residues. The CDR3 reads CASSQELMDSGKRAFF. In DNA form, the CDR3 reads TGTGCCAGCAGCCAAGAACTAATGGACTCAGGGAAAAGGGCTTTCTTT.

The table lists this clonotype with a count of one. The chain couples TRBV20-1 to TRBJ2-1; either TRBD1 or TRBD2 may fit D (5 bases each). The CDR3 totals 14 residues. Trimming removed 5 bases at V and 4 bases at J, with 15 bases between. CDR1 DFQATT and CDR2 SNEGSKA come from the germline V gene (reference sequence). This CDR3 is CSASGTESYNEQFF. CDR3 DNA sequence: TGCAGTGCTTCGGGGACGGAAAGTTACAATGAGCAGTTCTTC.

The chain has TRBV20-1 and TRBJ2-1; 7 nucleotides agree with TRBD1. The CDR3 extends over 15 amino acids. Trimming cost V 3 bases and J 4 bases; bases outside gene matches: 9. Germline CDR1 reads DFQATT; CDR2 reads SNEGSKA (reference sequence). The CDR3 here is CSASGLQGVYNEQFF. The CDR3 nucleotides read TGCAGTGCTAGTGGGTTGCAGGGGGTGTACAATGAGCAGTTCTTC.